This T cell receptor (beta chain) was sequenced for a study of cytomegalovirus exposure and HLA in healthy donors. For the study at large: HLA-typed donors were the source of roughly 80 million unique TCRs held in an early data release. Whole-study findings and limits: A later analysis reportedly found fewer N-insertions in an Asian-associated ancestry cluster than the roughly 700-donor mean. Previous analysis showed most TCR beta V segments were productive about 87% or about 30% of the time.

CDR1 and CDR2 (germline): MGHRA, YSYEKL. This CDR3 spans 17 amino acids. J lost 5 bases, V lost 1 base, and 8 bases had no gene match. It was with 60 Vbeta and 13 Jbeta primers that the PCR ran. Only in-frame clones appear in the TCRdb table, and some are missing; sequencing was by immunoSEQ multiplex PCR. The top ten hold roughly 0.23% of the sample, which has more than 150,000 clones, roughly 84% seen once. A note on this clone: The antigen is undetermined.

The chain combines TRBV4-1 with TRBJ2-3, with 11 bases lining up with TRBD2. What was sequenced was PBMCs. This sequence was found in a girl less than two years old in good health and CMV-seronegative. CDR3 DNA sequence: TGCGCCAGCAGCCAAGCCCGTAGCGGGGGGGGAGGAGATACGCAGTATTTT. Its protein product is CASSQARSGGGGDTQYF.